The rows below give T cell receptor beta chains drawn from one sample of a study of cytomegalovirus exposure and HLA in healthy donors. Libraries were prepared by immunoSEQ multiplex PCR; TCRdb keeps only in-frame clonotypes and omits some of them. The table lists about 64,000 clones, around four fifths of them singletons, with approximately 5.4% in the top ten. The sample taken for sequencing was PBMCs. The receptors were sampled from a male donor in good health and CMV-seropositive. CDR3s include the opening cysteine and the closing phenylalanine or tryptophan.

TRBV18,CASSPPGQGNYGYTF
TRBV9,CASNPGPLAEITDTQYF
TRBV7-9,CASAGQSLITYEQYF
TRBV14,CASSQGVLGDEQYF
TRBV10-3,CAISESTVSNQPQHF
TRBV9,CASSPRGRSELHYGYTF
TRBV18,CASSAYKNTGELFF
TRBV5-1,CASSLDRLLSGANVLTF
TRBV2,CASVIGTGYEKLFF
TRBV5-6,CASSLGPGLAKETQYF
TRBV5-4,CASSLGRDQPQHF